A single sample is the source of the 12 T cell receptor beta chains below, sequenced in a study of identical twins. MiXCR, run by TCRdb on the 5' RACE reads, gives a single entry per CDR3 protein. The repertoire holds approximately 230,000 distinct CDR3 sequences, with over 13% as singletons. Sequenced material: memory (CD45RO+) T cells sorted from blood. The source is a woman aged 18 to 35 in good health.

This clonotype was detected many times. The chain couples TRBV6-2 or TRBV6-3 to TRBJ1-2; 7 nucleotides line up with TRBD1. The CDR3 contains 14 residues. Looked up from germline, CDR1 is MNHEY and CDR2 is SVGEGT. The V gene end was trimmed by 2 bases and the J gene end by 8 bases; junction bases not matched to a gene: 8. The CDR3, as DNA: TGTGCCAGCAGTTACGTCACAGGGGAAAGAGGCTACACCTTC. Translating it yields CASSYVTGERGYTF.

The chain is built from TRBV29-1 and TRBJ2-1; D is unclear. Germline V CDR1 and CDR2: SQVTM, ANQGSEA. The CDR3 has 14 amino acids. Trimming took off 4 bases at V and 5 bases at J, with 15 bases between the two ends. CDR3 protein: CSVGTAAPDNEQFF. The CDR3 bases are TGCAGCGTTGGAACCGCCGCTCCGGACAATGAGCAGTTCTTC.

The rearrangement uses TRBV29-1 and TRBJ1-1; unclear D gene. V was clipped by 7 bases and J by 5 bases, with 8 bases between them. The CDR3 sequence is 10 residues long. CDR1 is SQVTM and CDR2 is ANQGSEA in the germline V gene. The CDR3 here is CSAVVTEAFF. The CDR3 DNA sequence: TGCAGCGCTGTGGTTACTGAAGCTTTCTTT.

This clonotype was counted many times. CDR3 protein: CAISDHPDDEQFF. The CDR3 DNA sequence: TGTGCCATCAGTGATCACCCAGACGATGAGCAGTTCTTC. This sequence joins TRBV10-3 and TRBJ2-1; D uncertain. CDR1 is ENHRY, CDR2 SYGVKD, per germline. This CDR3 region has 13 residues. V lost 3 bases and J 8 bases, leaving 11 bases between the germline ends.

The rearrangement joins TRBV19 to TRBJ1-1; D unresolved. Germline V gives CDR1 LNHDA, CDR2 SQIVND (reference sequence). The V end lost 0 bases, the J end lost 7 bases, and 6 bases lay between the germline ends. There are 12 residues in the CDR3. CDR3 DNA sequence: TGTGCCAGTAGTATAGATCGGGGTGAAGCTTTCTTT. It codes for CASSIDRGEAFF.

This chain uses TRBV20-1 with TRBJ2-3; the D gene is possibly TRBD1 (5 bases). Germline CDR1 and CDR2: DFQATT and SNEGSKA (reference sequence). CDR3 size: 11 residues. The V end lost 3 bases, the J end lost 6 bases, and 7 bases lay between the germline ends. The DNA for the CDR3 is TGCAGTGCTAGTTCAGGGGATACGCAGTATTTT. The encoded protein is CSASSGDTQYF.

This clonotype was observed at least ten times. The V call is TRBV5-1, the J call TRBJ2-7; 7 nucleotides line up with TRBD1. In germline, CDR1 is SGHRS, CDR2 YFSETQ. Losses at the gene ends were 5 bases for V and 2 bases for J; bases not matched to a gene: 7. This CDR3 spans 14 amino acids. The chain's CDR3 is CASRDRTYAYEQYF. In nucleotides, the CDR3 is TGCGCCAGCAGGGACAGGACCTACGCCTACGAGCAGTACTTC.

This chain joins TRBV5-5 and TRBJ2-7; TRBD2 is a possible D gene (5 bases). Germline V CDR1 and CDR2: SGHKS, YYEKEE (reference sequence). CDR3 size: 14 residues. The V end was cut by 6 bases, the J end by 2 bases, with 15 bases between. The CDR3: CASTLRAGPYEQYF. The CDR3 DNA reads as TGTGCCAGCACCCTGCGGGCGGGCCCCTACGAGCAGTACTTC. Combining the CDR3 with reference TRBV5-5 and TRBJ2-7 gives the whole variable domain DAGVTQSPTHLIKTRGQQVTLRCSPISGHKSVSWYQQVLGQGPQFIFQYYEKEERGRGNFPDRFSARQFPNYSSELNVNALLLGDSALYLCASTLRAGPYEQYFGPGTRLTVT.

This clonotype was found a few times. CDR3 residues: CASSLAGLGSSPLHF. The CDR3 DNA reads as TGCGCCAGCAGCTTGGCCGGACTTGGCTCTTCACCCCTCCACTTT. The rearrangement uses TRBV5-1 and TRBJ1-6; no firm D call. In germline, CDR1 is SGHRS, CDR2 YFSETQ. The CDR3 loop spans 15 amino acids. Trimming pared 0 bases from V and 9 bases from J, leaving 13 bases between.

This chain links TRBV12-3 or TRBV12-4 with TRBJ2-5, with D perhaps being TRBD1 or TRBD2 (5 bases each). The CDR3 length is 15 residues. V was trimmed by 3 bases and J by 5 bases, leaving 16 bases between them. The chain's CDR3 is CASSFSSGQWETQYF. The CDR3 nucleotides are TGTGCCAGCAGTTTTTCGAGCGGACAATGGGAGACCCAGTACTTC.

The rearrangement links TRBV4-2 to TRBJ2-1, with TRBD2 matching 10 bases. Germline V gene lookup returns CDR1 LGHNA and CDR2 YNFKEQ. Unmatched junction bases numbered 7, after V lost 1 base and J lost 4 bases. The CDR3 contains 17 residues. This CDR3 is CASSQAARTSGYNEQFF. In DNA, the CDR3 is TGTGCCAGCAGCCAAGCGGCGCGGACTAGCGGTTACAATGAGCAGTTCTTC.

This clonotype has a count of ten or more. The genes are TRBV7-8 and TRBJ2-1; a possible D gene is TRBD1 (5 bases). V gave up 2 bases and J gave up 5 bases, with 16 bases separating them. The CDR3 sequence is 16 residues long. Germline CDR1 is SGHVS and CDR2 is FQNEAQ. CDR3 sequence reads: CASSLLAGQWDNEQFF. CDR3 DNA sequence: TGTGCCAGCAGCTTATTAGCAGGGCAATGGGACAATGAGCAGTTCTTC.